What follows describes a single T cell receptor beta chain. This receptor's antigen is unknown. Per-nucleotide qualities are absent, and no much larger clonotype sits a single base away. The sample is drawn from a study of blood T cell repertoires in COVID-19 (dated by TCRdb to the early 2020s). Study-wide context: Samples from collaborators originated in the United States, Italy and Spain and spanned both the acute and convalescent phases of COVID-19. Nearly every sample came with metadata listing a de-identified subject ID, COVID-19 status, age in years and sex. The prospective study material was composed of cDNA or gDNA derived from T cells, B-cell-depleted T cells, or PBMCs. Deeply sampled blood TCRbeta repertoires from subjects exposed to, actively infected with, or recovered from COVID-19 were included in the dataset. The repertoires were made available in a free public database intended to serve as a resource for research on the immune response to SARS-CoV-2. Where available, HLA class I and class II types were obtained from metadata supplied by the sample provider rather than from assay-based typing. Samples were obtained from the ongoing ImmuneRACE study (first 160 participants) and from 1,200 or so subjects provided by 6 global collaborators.

Each collaborating institution followed its own protocols to collect whole blood in K2EDTA tubes. For TCRbeta analysis, collaborators shipped samples as frozen whole blood, isolated PBMCs, or DNA extracted from either of those sample types. Here V drops 6 bases and J drops 1 base, and the junction holds 7 bases not matched to any gene. The CDR3 goes from the cysteine to the phenylalanine over 15 residues. Only the CDR3 DNA stays, 45 bases, in frame from base 1. CDR1 MNHEY and CDR2 SVGAGI are derived from the germline V gene. Overall results and qualifications from the work: Clinical and demographic metadata were provided uncurated, with the amount varying by source and participant.

TCRbeta CDR3 regions were amplified from genomic DNA using the immunoSEQ Assay, a bias-controlled multiplex PCR. Per the source publication's procedure: Within the assay, amplification of reference gene primers was used to estimate how many nucleated cells each sample contained. Sequence reads were collapsed and filtered to measure the absolute abundance of every unique TCRbeta CDR3 rearrangement. For each sample, productive Simpson clonality was calculated as the square root of Simpson's diversity index across productive rearrangements. TCRdb took this table from immuneACCESS and kept in-frame rearrangements with V and J called. Such tables lack part of the clones; where checked against another copy, unresolved V genes explain under half of the gap, and the rest is unexplained. V and J calls and clone size are copied from that table; D and trimming were computed from the DNA. The sample table lists 25,000 to 30,000 clones, roughly 90% of them with a count of one. The ten top clones hold 2.8% of the sample.

This chain joins TRBV6-5 to TRBJ1-2, with 8 junctional bases fitting TRBD1. What was sequenced was peripheral blood. This sequence was found in a human donor in a cohort sampled during active COVID-19. The CDR3 protein sequence reads: CASSPGQGFNYGYTF. The sequence in DNA is TGTGCCAGCAGCCCCGGACAGGGCTTTAACTATGGCTACACCTTC.